The 3 T cell receptor beta chains presented below share a single source sample, sequenced in a study of T cell responses to AZD1222 COVID-19 vaccine. Generated by immunoSEQ multiplex PCR, the TCRdb table keeps only in-frame clones and is missing some. The sample has about 150,000 clones; 85% to 95% are singletons. The sample in question was peripheral blood, obtained 28 days after the second AZD1222 dose. These receptors were taken from an adult who received the AZD1222 COVID-19 vaccine.

As concerns this clone: Other DNA sequences of this sample code for an identical CDR3. The chain uses TRBV7-9 and TRBJ2-3; D unclear. This CDR3 comprises 15 residues. Germline CDR1 reads SEHNR; CDR2 reads FQNEAQ (reference sequence). V was trimmed by 2 bases and J by 2 bases, leaving 11 bases between them. The CDR3 protein is CASSLLGRSTDTQYF. Written as DNA, the CDR3 is TGTGCCAGCAGCTTATTAGGCCGTTCCACAGATACGCAGTATTTT.

This sequence joins TRBV5-6 and TRBJ1-2; D uncertain. CDR1 is SGHDT and CDR2 is YYEEEE in the germline V gene. This CDR3 comprises 16 residues. Trimming shortened V by 2 bases and J by 4 bases, and 18 bases separated the two germline ends. CDR3 DNA sequence: TGTGCCAGCAGCTTCATTTACCCAGACACAACCTATGGCTACACCTTC. The encoded protein is CASSFIYPDTTYGYTF.

The chain combines TRBV28 with TRBJ1-5; D is ambiguous. CDR1 and CDR2 from the germline V gene are MDHEN and SYDVKM. This CDR3 comprises 13 residues. The V end lost 3 bases, the J end lost 4 bases, and 7 bases lay between the germline ends. The CDR3 is CASSFSGNQPQHF. In nucleotides, the CDR3 is TGTGCCAGCAGTTTCTCGGGGAATCAGCCCCAGCATTTT. The whole variable domain, filled in from reference TRBV28 and TRBJ1-5, reads DVKVTQSSRYLVKRTGEKVFLECVQDMDHENMFWYRQDPGLGLRLIYFSYDVKMKEKGDIPEGYSVSREKKERFSLILESASTNQTSMYLCASSFSGNQPQHFGDGTRLSIL.